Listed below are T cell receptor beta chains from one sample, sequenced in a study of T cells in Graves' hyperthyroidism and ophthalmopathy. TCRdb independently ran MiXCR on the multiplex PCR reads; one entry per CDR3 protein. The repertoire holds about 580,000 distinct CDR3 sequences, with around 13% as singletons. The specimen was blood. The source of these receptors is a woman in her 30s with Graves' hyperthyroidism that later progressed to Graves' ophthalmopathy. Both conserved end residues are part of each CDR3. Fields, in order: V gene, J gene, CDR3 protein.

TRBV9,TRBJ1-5,CASSGGTGDNQPQHF
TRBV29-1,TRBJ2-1,CSVGRTSGTQTINEQFF
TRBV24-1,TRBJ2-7,CATSDPLTPSSYEQYF
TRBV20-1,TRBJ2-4,CSARDRGGIQYF
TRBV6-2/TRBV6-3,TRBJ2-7,CASSYGLAVAYEQYF
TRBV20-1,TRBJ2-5,CSARGSGRALGETQYF
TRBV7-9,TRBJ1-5,CASSAIGELNQPQHF
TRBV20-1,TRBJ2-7,CSAIPTPDHEQYF
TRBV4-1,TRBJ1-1,CASSQDEGATEAFF
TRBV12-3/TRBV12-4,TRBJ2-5,CASSGLAGVVETQYF
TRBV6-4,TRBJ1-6,CASSDSSWGSNSPLHF
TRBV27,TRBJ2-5,CASSWGAGETQYF
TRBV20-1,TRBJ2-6,CSARGGQGNNVLTF
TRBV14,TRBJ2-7,CASSHPSRGQGLYEQYF
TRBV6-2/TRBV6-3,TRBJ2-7,CASSYSILASYEQYF
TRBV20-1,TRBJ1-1,CSAREGGNTEAFF
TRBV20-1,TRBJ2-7,CSALGGLEQYF
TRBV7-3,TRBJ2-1,CASSPKGGNEQFF
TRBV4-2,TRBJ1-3,CASSQDGGTGAGGNTIYF
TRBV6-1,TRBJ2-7,CASTFGPGGSYEQYF
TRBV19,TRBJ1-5,CASSIVGLRNQPQHF
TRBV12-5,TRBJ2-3,CASGLGQGTDTQYF
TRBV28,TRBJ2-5,CASRGGNLQETQYF
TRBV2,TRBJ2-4,CASRNREISEDIQYF
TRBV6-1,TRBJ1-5,CASTLAVDLNQPQHF
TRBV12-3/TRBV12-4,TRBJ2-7,CASSWPGQGLYEQYF
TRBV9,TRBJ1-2,CASKGSGIYGYTF
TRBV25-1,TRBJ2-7,CASHPDRGYEQYF
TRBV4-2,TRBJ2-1,CASSFRQGYNEQFF
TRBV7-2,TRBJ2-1,CASSLVAASGGGEQFF
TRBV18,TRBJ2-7,CASSPPIQDYEQYF
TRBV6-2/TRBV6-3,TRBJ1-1,CASSWDRDRAFHTEAFF
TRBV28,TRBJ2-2,CASKDGGSTVNTGELFF